The T cell receptor beta chain under discussion was sequenced for a study of blood T cell repertoires in COVID-19. V was clipped by 1 base and J by 9 bases; unmatched bases: 11. In germline, CDR1 is SGHDN, CDR2 FVKESK. This CDR3 has 16 residues. The data were produced by immunoSEQ multiplex PCR, yet TCRdb's version contains in-frame clones alone and is incomplete. The repertoire includes under 400,000 clones, roughly 89% of them detected once, and around 7% sits in the top ten. Specimen: peripheral blood. The V gene is TRBV14, the J gene TRBJ2-1, with 8 bases lining up with TRBD2. The sequence came from a man aged 18 to 29 with active or convalescent COVID-19. CDR3 bases: TGTGCCAGCAGCCAAGTGGCCCGGACTAGCATGGGTGAGCAGTTCTTC. It specifies CASSQVARTSMGEQFF. Complete variable domain (other parts from reference TRBV14 and TRBJ2-1): EAGVTQFPSHSVIEKGQTVTLRCDPISGHDNLYWYRRVMGKEIKFLLHFVKESKQDESGMPNNRFLAERTGGTYSTLKVQPAELEDSGVYFCASSQVARTSMGEQFFGPGTRLTVL.